A single TCR beta chain is shown here with its context. Its specificity is unknown. One base away lies a much larger clone, so this may be a sequencing read error. No conserved phenylalanine or tryptophan is present at the end of the CDR3, so a read error is the likely explanation. In germline, CDR1 is SGHRS, CDR2 YFSETQ. The CDR3 covers 15 residues. V lost 0 bases, J lost 5 bases, and 4 bases stayed unmatched. The sample originates from a study of T cells in Graves' hyperthyroidism and ophthalmopathy. There were TCR beta CDR3 regions amplified from RNA transcripts. When the TCR CDR3 underwent first-round RT-PCR, the HTBI primer set was used. TCRdb reprocessed the multiplex PCR reads via MiXCR and lists one record per CDR3 protein. Of roughly 100,000 distinct CDR3 sequences listed, approximately 48% are singletons. Study-wide points: In blood, most of the thyroid clonotypes expanded above 0.001 were also present.

This receptor was identified in a man aged 40-55 years with Graves' hyperthyroidism. V gene TRBV5-1 combines with J gene TRBJ1-1; 10 bases map to TRBD1. The specimen sequenced was blood. CDR3 protein: CASSLGTGGETEAFC. CDR3 in DNA: TGCGCCAGCAGCTTGGGGACAGGGGGGGAAACTGAAGCTTTCTGT.